This TCR beta chain was retrieved from a study of spatial heterogeneity in lung cancer. Study details: There were around 72 donors, all of them untreated patients with early-stage non-small cell lung cancer. At a median of around 23 months after resection, follow-up PBMC samples were sequenced when available. Every unique TCR and UMI combination, on average, appeared more than ten times in raw reads.

As for time point: blood at routine non-recurrence follow-up after resection. TCRs were sequenced from unsorted whole RNA of tumor, nontumor lung or PBMC. Germline values: CDR1 LGHNA, CDR2 YSLEER. CDR3 length: 15 amino acids. With 0 bases removed from V and 0 bases from J, the gap between germline ends came to 6 bases. This clonotype was seen many times. TCRdb independently ran MiXCR on the 5' RACE reads; one entry per CDR3 protein. The sample comprises fewer than 45,000 distinct CDR3 sequences, about 10% of which are singletons, and over 15% rests with the top ten. The genes are TRBV4-3 and TRBJ2-1; D is undetermined. The TCR sequence derives from a female donor with early-stage non-small cell lung cancer. The sequencing here drew on PBMCs, taken at follow-up. The CDR3 DNA reads TGCGCCAGCAGCCAAGACAGAGTCTCCTACAATGAGCAGTTCTTC. Amino acids: CASSQDRVSYNEQFF.